This TCR beta chain appears in the sequencing data of a study of blood T cells in healthy people across ages (dated by TCRdb to the mid-2010s). Turning to the overall study: In model experiments, template switching captured about one uniquely barcoded TCR beta cDNA molecule for every two T cells. Using deep sequencing normalized with unique cDNA molecular identifiers, the study measured how TCR beta repertoire diversity changes with age. Four age groups were formed from the donors: young (average approximately 17 years), middle-aged (just under 40), aged (about 68) and long-lived (around 80). Two additional independent replicas of 1 million unique cDNA reads from the same blood draw were analyzed for two donors (one aged 18 to 30 and one aged 80 or older).

Library prep was done by 5' RACE. Sequencing was performed on an Illumina HiSeq 2500. A second PCR of 7 to 11 cycles was performed with a sample-barcoded 5' primer and a J-beta primer mix. Each TCR beta cDNA molecule received a unique molecular identifier from a template-switch 5' adaptor carrying 12 random nucleotides. At least 3 million CDR3-containing paired-end reads were obtained from each sample. All of the RNA was converted into first-strand cDNA using the Mint cDNA synthesis kit, with a TRBC-specific oligonucleotide serving as the primer. Following uracil-DNA glycosylase treatment, all cDNA underwent a first 18-cycle PCR with the universal primers M1SS and BC2_uni_R. Processing in the source paper ran as follows. For normalization, 1 million high-quality reads, each with a distinct molecular identifier, were randomly selected from each sample. Reads with shared molecular identifiers were discarded instead of being binned into consensus sequences. CDR3 identification, clonotype clustering and error correction used MiTCR with a Q25 quality threshold and the strictest error-elimination algorithm. A nonparametric unseen species model using Euler transformation provided a lower-bound estimate of total TCR beta diversity. Starting from the raw public reads, TCRdb applied fastp trimming at Q25, assembled clones with MiXCR and retained in-frame beta chains. CDR3 protein sequences are deduplicated, and each keeps its most common genes and DNA. TCRdb, not the authors, supplied the V and J calls. In all, the sample holds fewer than 1,200,000 distinct CDR3 sequences, and under 30% of those were seen once. The biggest ten clones account for around 0.75% of the sample.

The cysteine opens and the phenylalanine closes a CDR3 of 14 amino acids. CDR3 DNA only is kept here, 42 bases in frame from base 1. Reading the germline V gene (reference sequence) gives CDR1 SGHKS and CDR2 YYEKEE. Deletion took 2 bases off V and 8 bases off J, with a span of 14 bases between the germline ends. The donors were around 39 Caucasian individuals from Russia, aged roughly 6 to 90 years, who were systemically healthy. Each donor gave roughly 11 milliliters of peripheral blood, drawn into EDTA-treated Vacutainer tubes. Ficoll-Paque density-gradient centrifugation was used to isolate PBMCs, with at least 6.5 million per sample. Total RNA, at least 5 micrograms per sample, was extracted from PBMCs with Trizol reagent. For every donor, flow cytometry on a PBMC aliquot measured the percentage of naive CD45RAhigh/CD27high T cells. Results and caveats for the whole study, not just this receptor: Estimates of total diversity from one million sequenced T cells were regarded as lower bounds and underestimates. Conclusive comparison of naive and antigen-experienced compartments was prevented by the profiling of bulk unsorted PBMCs. The percentage of naive T cells measured by flow cytometry correlated strongly with observed TCR beta diversity. As age increased, observed TCR beta diversity per million T cells dropped in a roughly linear way, and a significant reduction was already evident by age around 41. Because the CMV infection status of the donors was unknown, age-related changes in expanded clonotypes may potentially have been confounded. Compared with the aged group, the long-lived group had more naive CD4+ T cells, fewer expanded clones and increased TCR diversity, a pattern suggesting age selection.

About this clonotype itself: No antigen is known for it. No base quality information exists; no much larger clone differs at one position.

These data were also reused for a study on T cells of mothers and their children. The second study's authors report: Nine systemically healthy Caucasian individuals served as donors, namely three mothers together with their six children. cDNA synthesis used all of the extracted RNA, with roughly 1.5 ug of RNA in each 15 ul reaction. In the second PCR, the M1S primer introduced both the sample barcodes and 2-4 random nucleotides. Over 10 million TCR beta CDR3 reads came from each mother, compared with about 3.2 million reads from each child. In both related and unrelated pairs, thymic selection shapes the output of TCR recombination in a similar way, with inherited differences having only a minor effect. Normalized repertoire overlap in related mother-child pairs was always slightly higher than in unrelated mother-child pairs, but the difference was never significant. No persistent microchimeric T cell clones were detected, at a sensitivity of 90 to 100 clones per million clonotypes. The study used deep NGS to compare TCR beta repertoires of mothers and children, seeking features distinguishing related mother-child pairs from unrelated individuals. The mean age was around 42 +/- 4 years for the mothers and around 10 +/- 4 years for the children. Libraries were sequenced on Illumina HiSeq 2000 with 100+100 nt paired-end reads after adapter ligation with NEBNext reagents. To prevent cross-contamination, the mother and child libraries were prepared a month apart and were sequenced in separate runs. For each donor, somewhere between about 450,000 and 2,000,000 distinct TCR beta clonotypes were identified. Naive TCR beta clonotypes were estimated from low-frequency clonotypes matched to each donor's FACS-determined naive share, without sorting.

The TCR comes from a girl aged 2-10 years in good health. The chain is encoded by TRBV5-5 joined to TRBJ2-4, with TRBD2 perhaps the D gene, on 5 matching bases. The source material was blood. The CDR3 sequence is CASSLEGLGDIQYF. The bases read TGTGCCAGCAGCTTAGAGGGTCTTGGTGACATTCAGTACTTC.